This is a list of T cell receptor beta chains from one sample in a study of cytomegalovirus exposure and HLA in healthy donors. The protocol was immunoSEQ multiplex PCR, while the TCRdb copy is restricted to in-frame clones and leaves out a portion. In the table there are some 190,000 clones, 81% of which are singletons. Material for sequencing was PBMCs. These TCRs come from a man aged 18 to 35 in good health and CMV-seronegative. The CDR3 runs from the conserved cysteine through the conserved F or W. The D gene is left open where the match is weak. Size values are once, few and many counts, or a class for expanded clones, and some rows have none.

D gene	clone size	V gene	J gene	CDR3 DNA	CDR3 protein
TRBD2	NA	TRBV4-3	TRBJ2-7	TGCGCCAGCAGCCAAGATCTCCCGGCACTAGCGGGAGGCTCCTACGAGCAGTACTTC	CASSQDLPALAGGSYEQYF
TRBD2	NA	TRBV4-2	TRBJ2-1	TGTGCCAGCAGCACGCCATCGGGACTAGCGGGAGGTTCCTCCAATGAGCAGTTCTTC	CASSTPSGLAGGSSNEQFF
NA	NA	TRBV10-3	TRBJ2-7	TGTGCCATCAGGGGACTTATCTCCTACGAGCAGTACTTC	CAIRGLISYEQYF
NA	few	TRBV5-1	TRBJ2-2	TGCGCCAGCAGTCCACAAGCGGCGAACACCGGGGAGCTGTTTTTT	CASSPQAANTGELFF
TRBD1	NA	TRBV11-2	TRBJ1-2	TGTGCCAGCAGCCCCGGGACAGGGGCCTCTAACTATGGCTACACCTTC	CASSPGTGASNYGYTF
TRBD1	NA	TRBV13	TRBJ1-1	TGTGCCAGCAGCCCGGGGACAGGGGTCACTGAAGCTTTCTTT	CASSPGTGVTEAFF
NA	NA	TRBV5-4	TRBJ1-2	TGTGCCAGCAGCCCAGGCGGGAGGTATAACTATGGCTACACCTTC	CASSPGGRYNYGYTF
TRBD2	once	TRBV10-3	TRBJ2-7	TGTGCCATCACTAGCGGGGGGGCCCACGAGCAGTACTTC	CAITSGGAHEQYF
NA	once	TRBV30	TRBJ2-1	TGTGCCTGGAGTGTATTAGCGAACTCCTACAATGAGCAGTTCTTC	CAWSVLANSYNEQFF
TRBD2	NA	TRBV9	TRBJ2-5	TGTGCCAGCAGCGTGGGGACTAGCGGGGGGCGGGGAGAGACCCAGTACTTC	CASSVGTSGGRGETQYF
NA	NA	TRBV4-3	TRBJ1-5	TGCGCCAGCAGCCAAGACACAGGGTATCAGCCCCAGCATTTT	CASSQDTGYQPQHF
TRBD1	NA	TRBV5-8	TRBJ2-7	TGTGCCAGCAGCTTCGGCAGGGGGCTAGGAAGCGAGCAGTACTTC	CASSFGRGLGSEQYF
NA	NA	TRBV5-1	TRBJ2-3	TGCGCCAGCAGCACTTCTAGCACAGATACGCAGTATTTT	CASSTSSTDTQYF
NA	NA	TRBV29-1	TRBJ2-5	TGCAGCGTTGTGTCCCCAGGAAAAGAGACCCAGTACTTC	CSVVSPGKETQYF
TRBD2	NA	TRBV7-2	TRBJ2-7	TGTGCCAGCAGCTTACACGGGACTAGCGACGAGCAGTACTTC	CASSLHGTSDEQYF
TRBD1	NA	TRBV29-1	TRBJ1-2	TGCAGCGTCGGAAGGACAGGGGACTATGGCTACACCTTC	CSVGRTGDYGYTF
TRBD1	NA	TRBV27	TRBJ1-4	TGTGCCAGCAGTCACAGACAGGGTGAAAAACTGTTTTTT	CASSHRQGEKLFF
NA	NA	TRBV5-4	TRBJ1-1	TGTGCCAGCAGCTTGGACCCCGGTACTGAAGCTTTCTTT	CASSLDPGTEAFF
TRBD1	NA	TRBV7-9	TRBJ2-3	TGTGCCAGCAGCTTCACCAGGGACAGCCCGAGCACAGATACGCAGTATTTT	CASSFTRDSPSTDTQYF
NA	NA	TRBV6-4	TRBJ2-2	TGTGCCAGCAGTGAGTATGGAGAGACCGGGGAGCTGTTTTTT	CASSEYGETGELFF
NA	NA	TRBV19	TRBJ2-7	TGTGCCAGTAGTATCGGACACGCTTCCTACGAGCAGTACTTC	CASSIGHASYEQYF
TRBD2	NA	TRBV7-2	TRBJ2-3	TGTGCCAGCAACCGACTAGCGGGGGGGAGGGATACGCAGTATTTT	CASNRLAGGRDTQYF
NA	few	TRBV9	TRBJ1-2	TGTGCCAGCAGCGTAGACAGGGCCAGCAATGGCTACACCTTC	CASSVDRASNGYTF
NA	NA	TRBV4-3	TRBJ1-1	TGCGCCAGCAGCCAAGATTTAAGAATACAGGCGAACACTGAAGCTTTCTTT	CASSQDLRIQANTEAFF
TRBD1	NA	TRBV5-1	TRBJ1-2	TGCGCCAGCAGCTTGGACAGGGGAGAAGGCTACACCTTC	CASSLDRGEGYTF
TRBD1	NA	TRBV4-1	TRBJ2-5	TGCGCCAGCATGGACAGGGTTGGGGAGACCCAGTACTTC	CASMDRVGETQYF
TRBD2	NA	TRBV5-1	TRBJ2-5	TGCGCCAGCAGCTTGGCGGGTCCTACTAGCGGAGGGGGGGAGACCCAGTACTTC	CASSLAGPTSGGGETQYF
NA	NA	TRBV7-8	TRBJ2-4	TGTGCCAGCAGCTTAGGGGGCGGGATGGGAAACATTCAGTACTTC	CASSLGGGMGNIQYF
NA	NA	TRBV4-1	TRBJ1-1	TGCGCCAGCAGCCAAGACTATGAACCGGAAGCTTTCTTT	CASSQDYEPEAFF
NA	NA	TRBV28	TRBJ1-1	TGTGCCAGCAGTTTCACCGGCGGGACGGGTCCGAACACTGAAGCTTTCTTT	CASSFTGGTGPNTEAFF
NA	NA	TRBV28	TRBJ2-1	TGTGCCAGCAGTTTGGGCCTCCGCGACAATGAGCAGTTCTTC	CASSLGLRDNEQFF
TRBD1	NA	TRBV18	TRBJ2-6	TGTGCCAGCTCACGCTTACAGGGGGATGGGGCCAACGTCCTGACTTTC	CASSRLQGDGANVLTF
NA	NA	TRBV28	TRBJ1-5	TGTGCCAGCATCCGGTCAAGAGGTGGCAATCAGCCCCAGCATTTT	CASIRSRGGNQPQHF
TRBD2	once	TRBV7-6	TRBJ2-5	TGTGCCAGCAGCTTAACTAGCGGGAGACCTCTTATAGAGACCCAGTACTTC	CASSLTSGRPLIETQYF
TRBD2	NA	TRBV9	TRBJ2-3	TGTGCCAGCAGCGTAGGGACTAGCGGGGGGGCCGGAACAGATACGCAGTATTTT	CASSVGTSGGAGTDTQYF
NA	NA	TRBV5-8	TRBJ2-6	TGTGCCAGCAGCCGGACAGTCACGGCCTCTGGGGCCAACGTCCTGACTTTC	CASSRTVTASGANVLTF
NA	NA	TRBV19	TRBJ2-1	TGTGCCAGTAGTATAGGACAAGCGGGCTACAATGAGCAGTTCTTC	CASSIGQAGYNEQFF
TRBD1	NA	TRBV7-2	TRBJ2-5	TGTGCCAGCACCAAGACAGGGGACCAAGAGACCCAGTACTTC	CASTKTGDQETQYF
NA	few	TRBV30	TRBJ1-1	TGTGCCTGGAGCCCGCCCGTATCGGGGAACACTGAAGCTTTCTTT	CAWSPPVSGNTEAFF
TRBD1	few	TRBV7-9	TRBJ1-3	TGTGCCAGCAGACCCCAGACAGGGTTAGTTTCGCTTGCTGGAAACACCATATATTTT	CASRPQTGLVSLAGNTIYF
NA	NA	TRBV29-1	TRBJ1-1	TGCAGCGACAGGGTGGGAGCTTTCTTT	CSDRVGAFF
TRBD1	once	TRBV4-2	TRBJ1-1	TGTGCCAGCAGCTACAGGGGCGCACGAATCACTGAAGCTTTCTTT	CASSYRGARITEAFF
NA	NA	TRBV5-1	TRBJ2-5	TGCGCCAGCGCTACAATAGGCGACAACCTCCAAGAGACCCAGTACTTC	CASATIGDNLQETQYF
NA	NA	TRBV11-2	TRBJ2-7	TGTGCCAGCAGCTTACCAGGGCGCTACGAGCAGTACTTC	CASSLPGRYEQYF
NA	NA	TRBV7-2	TRBJ1-4	TGTGCCAGCAGCTTAACGTTCGGGACAAGTAATGAAAAACTGTTTTTT	CASSLTFGTSNEKLFF